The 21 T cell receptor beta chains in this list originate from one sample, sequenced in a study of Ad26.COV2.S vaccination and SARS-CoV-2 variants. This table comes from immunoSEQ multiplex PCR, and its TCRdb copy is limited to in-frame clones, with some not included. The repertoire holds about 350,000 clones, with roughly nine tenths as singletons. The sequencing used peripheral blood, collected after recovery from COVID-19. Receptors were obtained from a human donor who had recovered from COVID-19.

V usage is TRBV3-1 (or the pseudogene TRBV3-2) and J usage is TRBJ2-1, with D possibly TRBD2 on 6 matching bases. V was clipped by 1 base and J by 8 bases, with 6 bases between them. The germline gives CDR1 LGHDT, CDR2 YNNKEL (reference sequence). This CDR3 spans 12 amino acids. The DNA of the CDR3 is TGTGCCAGCAGCCAAGGGAGGGATGAGCAGTTCTTC. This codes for CASSQGRDEQFF.

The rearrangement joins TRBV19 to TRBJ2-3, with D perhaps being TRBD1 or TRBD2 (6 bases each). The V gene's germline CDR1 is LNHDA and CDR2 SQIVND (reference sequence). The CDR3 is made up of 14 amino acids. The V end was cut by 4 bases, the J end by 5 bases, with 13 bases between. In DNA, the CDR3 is TGTGCCAGTAGTAAGTGGGGGGCTAGAGATACGCAGTATTTT. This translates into CASSKWGARDTQYF.

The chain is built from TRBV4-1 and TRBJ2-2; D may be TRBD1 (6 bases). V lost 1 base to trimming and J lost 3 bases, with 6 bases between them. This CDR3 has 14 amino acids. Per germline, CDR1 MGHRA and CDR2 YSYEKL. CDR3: CASSQGTDTGELFF. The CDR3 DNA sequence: TGCGCCAGCAGCCAAGGGACAGACACCGGGGAGCTGTTTTTT.

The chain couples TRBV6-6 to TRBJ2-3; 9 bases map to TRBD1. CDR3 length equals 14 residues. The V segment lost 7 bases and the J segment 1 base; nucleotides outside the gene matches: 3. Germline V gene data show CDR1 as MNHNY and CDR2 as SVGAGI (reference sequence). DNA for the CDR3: TGTGCCAGCACTAGACAGGGGGGCACAGATACGCAGTATTTT. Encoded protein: CASTRQGGTDTQYF.

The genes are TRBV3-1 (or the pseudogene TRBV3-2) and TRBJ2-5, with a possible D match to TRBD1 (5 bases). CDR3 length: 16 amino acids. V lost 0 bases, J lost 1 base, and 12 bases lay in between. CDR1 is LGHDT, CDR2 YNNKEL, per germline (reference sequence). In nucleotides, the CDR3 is TGTGCCAGCAGCCAAGAGGGGCAGGTCGCCCAAGAGACCCAGTACTTC. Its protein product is CASSQEGQVAQETQYF.

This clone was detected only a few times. The CDR3 loop is CATSPTGGSNEQYF. CDR3 DNA: TGCGCCACCTCTCCAACAGGGGGAAGTAACGAGCAGTACTTC. The genes are TRBV5-1 and TRBJ2-7, with 8 bases matching TRBD1. CDR1 and CDR2 from the germline V gene are SGHRS and YFSETQ. This CDR3 is built from 14 residues. V trimming: 9 bases; J trimming: 5 bases; junction bases outside the gene matches: 13.

This CDR3 is CASSFGGEKLFF. The DNA for the CDR3 is TGCGCCAGCAGCTTCGGGGGGGAAAAACTGTTTTTT. This chain uses TRBV5-1 with TRBJ1-4, with D perhaps matching TRBD1 (5 bases). The V end lost 2 bases, the J end lost 8 bases, and 7 bases lay between the germline ends. CDR3 size: 12 residues. Germline values: CDR1 SGHRS, CDR2 YFSETQ.

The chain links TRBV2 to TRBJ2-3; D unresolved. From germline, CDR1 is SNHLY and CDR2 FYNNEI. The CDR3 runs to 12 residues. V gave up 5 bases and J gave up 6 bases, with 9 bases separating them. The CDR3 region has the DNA TGTGCCAGCAGTCGAGGTCGTGATACGCAGTATTTT. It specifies CASSRGRDTQYF.

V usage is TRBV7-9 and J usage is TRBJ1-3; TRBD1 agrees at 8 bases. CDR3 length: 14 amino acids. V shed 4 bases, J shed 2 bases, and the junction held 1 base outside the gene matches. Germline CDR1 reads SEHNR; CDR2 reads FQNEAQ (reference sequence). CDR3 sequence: CASSWTGTGNTIYF. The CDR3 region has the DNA TGTGCCAGCAGCTGGACAGGGACTGGAAACACCATATATTTT.

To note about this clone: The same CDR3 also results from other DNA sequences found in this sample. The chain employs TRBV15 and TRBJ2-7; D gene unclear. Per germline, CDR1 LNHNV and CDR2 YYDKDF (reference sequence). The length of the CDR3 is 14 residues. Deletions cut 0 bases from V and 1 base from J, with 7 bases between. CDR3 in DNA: TGTGCCACCAGCAGAGATCGTGGGTCCTACGAGCAGTACTTC. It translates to CATSRDRGSYEQYF.

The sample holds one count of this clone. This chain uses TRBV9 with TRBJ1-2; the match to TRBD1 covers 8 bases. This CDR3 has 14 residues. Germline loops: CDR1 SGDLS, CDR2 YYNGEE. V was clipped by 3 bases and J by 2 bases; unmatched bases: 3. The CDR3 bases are TGTGCCAGCAGCGGACAGGGGTCCAACTATGGCTACACCTTC. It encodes CASSGQGSNYGYTF.

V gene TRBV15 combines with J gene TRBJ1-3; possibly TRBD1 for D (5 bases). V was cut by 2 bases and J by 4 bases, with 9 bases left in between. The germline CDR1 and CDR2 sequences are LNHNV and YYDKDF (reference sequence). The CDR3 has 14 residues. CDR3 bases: TGTGCCACCAGCAGAACATACAGGGGAAACACCATATATTTT. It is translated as CATSRTYRGNTIYF.

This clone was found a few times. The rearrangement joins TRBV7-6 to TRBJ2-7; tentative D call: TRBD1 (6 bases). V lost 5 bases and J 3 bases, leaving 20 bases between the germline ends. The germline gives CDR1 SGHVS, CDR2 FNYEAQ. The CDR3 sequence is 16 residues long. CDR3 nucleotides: TGTGCCAGCAGCCGAGATGGCGCAGGGACACACTACGAGCAGTACTTC. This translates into CASSRDGAGTHYEQYF.

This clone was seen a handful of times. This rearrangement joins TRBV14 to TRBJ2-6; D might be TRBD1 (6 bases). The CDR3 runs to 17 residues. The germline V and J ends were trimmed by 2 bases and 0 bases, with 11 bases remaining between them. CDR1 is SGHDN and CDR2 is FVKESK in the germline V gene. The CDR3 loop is CASSQPGHSSGANVLTF. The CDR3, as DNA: TGTGCCAGCAGCCAACCGGGACACTCCTCTGGGGCCAACGTCCTGACTTTC.

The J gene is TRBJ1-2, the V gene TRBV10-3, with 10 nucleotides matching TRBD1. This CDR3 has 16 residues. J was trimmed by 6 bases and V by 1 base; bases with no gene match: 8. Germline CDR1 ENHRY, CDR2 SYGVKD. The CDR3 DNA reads TGTGCCATCAGTGAGTTGATGGGGACAGGGGAGGATGGCTACACCTTC. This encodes CAISELMGTGEDGYTF.

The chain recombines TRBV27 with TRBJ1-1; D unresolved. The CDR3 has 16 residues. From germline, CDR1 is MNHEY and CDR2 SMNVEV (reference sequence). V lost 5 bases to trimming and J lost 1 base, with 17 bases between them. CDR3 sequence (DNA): TGTGCCAGCAGTCCTAATGACGGCCGGGCGAACACTGAAGCTTTCTTT. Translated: CASSPNDGRANTEAFF.

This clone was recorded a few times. The CDR3 protein is CASSFSGIGSPLHF. The CDR3 DNA follows: TGTGCCAGCAGCTTCTCAGGGATTGGATCACCCCTCCACTTT. The rearrangement links TRBV7-9 to TRBJ1-6, with a possible D match to TRBD1 (5 bases). Germline V gene data show CDR1 as SEHNR and CDR2 as FQNEAQ (reference sequence). V was trimmed by 3 bases and J by 10 bases, leaving 13 bases between them. CDR3 size: 14 residues. The entire variable domain, with the rest obtained from reference TRBV7-9 and TRBJ1-6, is as follows: DTGVSQNPRHKITKRGQNVTFRCDPISEHNRLYWYRQTLGQGPEFLTYFQNEAQLEKSRLLSDRFSAERPKGSFSTLEIQRTEQGDSAMYLCASSFSGIGSPLHFGNGTRLTVT.

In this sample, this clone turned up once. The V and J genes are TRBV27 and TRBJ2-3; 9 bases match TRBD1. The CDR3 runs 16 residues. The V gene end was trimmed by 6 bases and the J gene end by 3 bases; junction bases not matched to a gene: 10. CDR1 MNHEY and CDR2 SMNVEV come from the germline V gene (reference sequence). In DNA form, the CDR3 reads TGTGCCAGCAGCTCGTTCCGGGACAGGGTAACAGATACGCAGTATTTT. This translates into CASSSFRDRVTDTQYF.

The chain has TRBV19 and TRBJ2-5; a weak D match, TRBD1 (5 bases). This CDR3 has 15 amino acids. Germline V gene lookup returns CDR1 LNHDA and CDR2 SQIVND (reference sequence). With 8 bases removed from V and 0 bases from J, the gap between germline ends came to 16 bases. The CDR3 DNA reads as TGTGCCAGTTCATTGGGGCTCCGGGACCAAGAGACCCAGTACTTC. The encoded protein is CASSLGLRDQETQYF.

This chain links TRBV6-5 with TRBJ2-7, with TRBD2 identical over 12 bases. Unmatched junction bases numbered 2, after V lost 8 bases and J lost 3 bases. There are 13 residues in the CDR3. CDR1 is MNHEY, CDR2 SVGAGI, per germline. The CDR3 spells CASRTSGVYEQYF. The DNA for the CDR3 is TGTGCCAGCCGGACTAGCGGGGTCTACGAGCAGTACTTC.

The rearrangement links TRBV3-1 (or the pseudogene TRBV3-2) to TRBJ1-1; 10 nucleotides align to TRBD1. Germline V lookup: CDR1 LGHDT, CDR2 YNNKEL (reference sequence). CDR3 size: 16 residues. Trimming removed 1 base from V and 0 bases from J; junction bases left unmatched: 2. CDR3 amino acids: CASSQAGTGVNTEAFF. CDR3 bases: TGTGCCAGCAGCCAAGCCGGGACAGGGGTGAACACTGAAGCTTTCTTT.